This TCR beta chain was sequenced during a study of beta chain features in type 1 diabetes. With respect to this clone: Its antigen is currently unknown.

Isolation of CD4+ naive, central memory, regulatory and stem cell-like memory cells was achieved by sorting via CD45RO/CCR7/CD25/CD127/CD95/CD27. Per germline, CDR1 SGDLS and CDR2 YYNGEE. Trimming cost V 3 bases and J 2 bases; bases outside gene matches: 8. CDR3 length equals 18 residues. The whole isolated RNA underwent reverse transcription, so sequencing captured expressed TCRB transcripts. Data came from immunoSEQ multiplex PCR; TCRdb stores just in-frame clones and leaves some out. The table lists some 280,000 clones, about 13% of them singletons. Study-wide results and caveats: Patients with Type 1 diabetes showed moderately but significantly shorter TCRB CDR3s in all four CD4+ subsets.

The clonotype comes from a man younger than 45 with type 1 diabetes. Sequencing used naive CD4+ T cells from blood. J is TRBJ2-6 and V is TRBV9; 10 bases agree with TRBD1. CDR3 residues: CASSETGGYSAGANVLTF. In DNA form, the CDR3 reads TGTGCCAGCAGCGAGACAGGGGGCTATTCCGCTGGGGCCAACGTCCTGACTTTC. The full variable domain, completed using reference TRBV9 and TRBJ2-6, is DSGVTQTPKHLITATGQRVTLRCSPRSGDLSVYWYQQSLDQGLQFLIQYYNGEERAKGNILERFSAQQFPDLHSELNLSSLELGDSALYFCASSETGGYSAGANVLTFGAGSRLTVL.